This T cell receptor beta chain was documented in a study of blood T cell repertoires in COVID-19. Study-level information: Samples taken during acute and convalescent COVID-19 were collected in the United States, Italy and Spain. PBMCs, B-cell-depleted T cells, or T cells provided the cDNA or gDNA that made up the material.

The CDR3 has 16 residues. V gave up 1 base and J gave up 7 bases; unmatched junction bases: 4. Germline V gives CDR1 SGHRS, CDR2 YFSETQ. In the original workflow: Estimation of nucleated cell counts was performed using reference gene primer amplification. This table comes from immunoSEQ multiplex PCR, and its TCRdb copy is limited to in-frame clones, with some not included. Clone size and V and J calls were adopted from that table, with D and trimming inferred from the DNA. Among about 180,000 clones listed, 85% to 90% were seen once. This clone was observed once. The TCR originated in a young woman with active or convalescent COVID-19. V is TRBV5-1 and J is TRBJ2-1, with 14 nucleotides matching TRBD2. Sample: peripheral blood. The CDR3 spells CASSLPGLAGGNEQFF. The CDR3 nucleotides read TGCGCCAGCAGCTTGCCCGGACTAGCGGGGGGTAATGAGCAGTTCTTC.